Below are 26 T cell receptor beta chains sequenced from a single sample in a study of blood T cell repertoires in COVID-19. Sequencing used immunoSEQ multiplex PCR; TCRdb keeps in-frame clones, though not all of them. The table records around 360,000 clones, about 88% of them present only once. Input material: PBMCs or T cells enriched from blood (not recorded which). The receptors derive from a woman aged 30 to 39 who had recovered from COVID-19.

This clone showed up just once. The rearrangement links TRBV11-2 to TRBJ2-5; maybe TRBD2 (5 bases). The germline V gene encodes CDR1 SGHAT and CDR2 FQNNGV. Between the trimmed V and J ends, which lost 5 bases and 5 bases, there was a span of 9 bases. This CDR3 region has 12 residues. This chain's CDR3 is CASSSEGETQYF. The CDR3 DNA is TGTGCCAGCAGCAGTGAGGGCGAGACCCAGTACTTC.

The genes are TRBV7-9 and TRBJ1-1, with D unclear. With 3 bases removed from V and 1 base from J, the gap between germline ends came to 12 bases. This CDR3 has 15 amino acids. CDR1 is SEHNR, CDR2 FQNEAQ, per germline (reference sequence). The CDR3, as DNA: TGTGCCAGCAGCTTCTCAGGATTCGGGAACACTGAAGCTTTCTTT. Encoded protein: CASSFSGFGNTEAFF.

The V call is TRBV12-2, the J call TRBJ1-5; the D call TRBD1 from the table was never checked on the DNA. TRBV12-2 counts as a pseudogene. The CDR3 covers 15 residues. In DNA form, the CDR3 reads TGTGCAAGTCGCCCGTGCTGGACAGGGTTTCAGCCCCAGCATTTT. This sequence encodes CASRPCWTGFQPQHF.

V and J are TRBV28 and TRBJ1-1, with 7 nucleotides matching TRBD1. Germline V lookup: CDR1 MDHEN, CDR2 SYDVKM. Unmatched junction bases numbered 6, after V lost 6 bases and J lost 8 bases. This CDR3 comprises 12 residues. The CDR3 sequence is CASSFRDREAFF. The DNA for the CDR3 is TGTGCCAGCAGCTTCCGGGACAGAGAAGCTTTCTTT.

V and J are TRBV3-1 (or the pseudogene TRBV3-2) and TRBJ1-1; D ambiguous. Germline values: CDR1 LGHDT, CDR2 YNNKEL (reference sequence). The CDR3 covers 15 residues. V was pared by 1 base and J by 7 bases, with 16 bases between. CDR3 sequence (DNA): TGTGCCAGCAGCCAAGGCCGGACGGGGAGAGGTGAAGCTTTCTTT. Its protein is CASSQGRTGRGEAFF.

The CDR3 is CASSLETGFAYEQYF. The CDR3 nucleotides are TGTGCCAGCAGCTTGGAGACAGGGTTCGCCTACGAGCAGTACTTC. The chain employs TRBV7-2 and TRBJ2-7; 7 bases are a match to TRBD1. The CDR3 loop spans 15 amino acids. Germline V gives CDR1 SGHTA, CDR2 FQGNSA. Trimming at V came to 3 bases and at J to 2 bases, leaving 7 bases not matched to a gene.

The CDR3 loop is CASSGQGAGETQYF. The CDR3 DNA is TGTGCCAGCAGCGGACAGGGGGCCGGCGAGACCCAGTACTTC. The gene calls are TRBV6-5 and TRBJ2-5; TRBD1 agrees at 11 bases. The V gene end was trimmed by 6 bases and the J gene end by 5 bases; junction bases not matched to a gene: 5. This CDR3 has 14 amino acids. CDR1 and CDR2 from the germline V gene are MNHEY and SVGAGI.

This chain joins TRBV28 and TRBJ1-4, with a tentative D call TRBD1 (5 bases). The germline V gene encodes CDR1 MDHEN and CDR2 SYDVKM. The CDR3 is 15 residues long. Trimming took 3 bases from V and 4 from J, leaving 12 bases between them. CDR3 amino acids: CASSFPLGGNEKLFF. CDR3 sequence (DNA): TGTGCCAGCAGTTTCCCATTGGGGGGTAATGAAAAACTGTTTTTT.

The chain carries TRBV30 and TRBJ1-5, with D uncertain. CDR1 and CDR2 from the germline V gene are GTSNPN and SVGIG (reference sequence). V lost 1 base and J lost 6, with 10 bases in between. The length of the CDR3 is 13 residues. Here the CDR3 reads CAWSGGEGQPQHF. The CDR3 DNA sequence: TGTGCCTGGAGTGGGGGAGAGGGTCAGCCCCAGCATTTT. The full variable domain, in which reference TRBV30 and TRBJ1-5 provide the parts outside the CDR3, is SQTIHQWPATLVQPVGSPLSLECTVEGTSNPNLYWYRQAAGRGLQLLFYSVGIGQISSEVPQNLSASRPQDRQFILSSKKLLLSDSGFYLCAWSGGEGQPQHFGDGTRLSIL.

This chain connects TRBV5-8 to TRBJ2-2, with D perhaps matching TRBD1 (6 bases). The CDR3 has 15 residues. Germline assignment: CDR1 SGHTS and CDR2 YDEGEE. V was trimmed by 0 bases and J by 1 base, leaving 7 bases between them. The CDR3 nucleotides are TGTGCCAGCAGCTTGGTCAGGGGGAACACCGGGGAGCTGTTTTTT. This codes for CASSLVRGNTGELFF.

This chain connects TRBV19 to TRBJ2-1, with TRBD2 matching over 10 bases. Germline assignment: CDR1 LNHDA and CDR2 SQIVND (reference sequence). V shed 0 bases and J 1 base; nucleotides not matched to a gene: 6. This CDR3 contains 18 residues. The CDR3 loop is CASSIDLLAGVSYNEQFF. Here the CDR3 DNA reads TGTGCCAGTAGTATAGATCTCCTAGCGGGGGTATCCTACAATGAGCAGTTCTTC.

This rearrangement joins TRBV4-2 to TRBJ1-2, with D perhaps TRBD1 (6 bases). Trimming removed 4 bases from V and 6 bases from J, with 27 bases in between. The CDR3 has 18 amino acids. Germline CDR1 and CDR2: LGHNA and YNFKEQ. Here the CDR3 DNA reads TGTGCCAGCAGCCCCCACTCCGCAGGGGCTTCCCCCATTGATGGCTACACCTTC. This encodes CASSPHSAGASPIDGYTF.

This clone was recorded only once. CDR3: CASSPGSGNTIYF. The CDR3 coding sequence is TGTGCCAGCAGCCCGGGCTCTGGAAACACCATATATTTT. The chain joins TRBV7-3 to TRBJ1-3; D is uncertain. This CDR3 has 13 amino acids. Looked up from germline, CDR1 is SGHTA and CDR2 is FQGTGA. The germline V and J ends were trimmed by 5 bases and 0 bases, with 5 bases remaining between them.

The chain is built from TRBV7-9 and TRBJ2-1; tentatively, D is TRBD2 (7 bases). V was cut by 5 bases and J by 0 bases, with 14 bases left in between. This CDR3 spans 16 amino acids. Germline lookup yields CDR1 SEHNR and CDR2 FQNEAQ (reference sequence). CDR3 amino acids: CASSRGRGSSYNEQFF. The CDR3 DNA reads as TGTGCCAGCAGCCGGGGGCGGGGGAGCTCCTACAATGAGCAGTTCTTC.

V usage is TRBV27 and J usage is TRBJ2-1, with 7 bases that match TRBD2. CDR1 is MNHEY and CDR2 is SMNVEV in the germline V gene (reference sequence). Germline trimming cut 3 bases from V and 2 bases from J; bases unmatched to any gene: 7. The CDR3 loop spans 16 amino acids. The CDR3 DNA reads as TGTGCCAGCAGTTTTAGTTCGGGACTACCCTACAATGAGCAGTTCTTC. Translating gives CASSFSSGLPYNEQFF.

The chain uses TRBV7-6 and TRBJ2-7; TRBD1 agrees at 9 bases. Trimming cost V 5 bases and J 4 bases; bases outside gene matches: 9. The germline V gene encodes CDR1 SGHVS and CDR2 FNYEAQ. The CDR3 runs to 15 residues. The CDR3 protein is CASSPSGTGLYEQYF. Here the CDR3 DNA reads TGTGCCAGCAGCCCCTCCGGGACAGGGCTTTACGAGCAGTACTTC.

The CDR3 spells CASSLLSRELFF. The CDR3 DNA is TGTGCCAGCAGTTTATTAAGCCGGGAGCTGTTTTTT. The genes are TRBV12-3 or TRBV12-4 and TRBJ2-2; no reliable D call. The CDR3 extends over 12 amino acids. The germline V and J ends were trimmed by 2 bases and 9 bases, with 7 bases remaining between them.

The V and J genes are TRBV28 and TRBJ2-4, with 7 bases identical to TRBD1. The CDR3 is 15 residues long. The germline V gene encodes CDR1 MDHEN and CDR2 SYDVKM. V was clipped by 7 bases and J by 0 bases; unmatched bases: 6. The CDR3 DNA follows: TGTGCCAGCAACAATGACAGGGAAGCCAAAAACATTCAGTACTTC. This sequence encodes CASNNDREAKNIQYF. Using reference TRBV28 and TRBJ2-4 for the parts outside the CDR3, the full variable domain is DVKVTQSSRYLVKRTGEKVFLECVQDMDHENMFWYRQDPGLGLRLIYFSYDVKMKEKGDIPEGYSVSREKKERFSLILESASTNQTSMYLCASNNDREAKNIQYFGAGTRLSVL.

CDR3 in amino acids: CASSDSVYAPQDLEEQYF. The CDR3 bases are TGTGCCAGCAGTGACTCTGTATATGCGCCACAGGATCTCGAGGAGCAGTACTTC. This sequence joins TRBV6-4 and TRBJ2-7, with TRBD1 as a possible D gene (5 bases). The V end was cut by 0 bases, the J end by 7 bases, with 25 bases between. This CDR3 comprises 18 residues. The germline V gene has CDR1 MRHNA and CDR2 SNTAGT.

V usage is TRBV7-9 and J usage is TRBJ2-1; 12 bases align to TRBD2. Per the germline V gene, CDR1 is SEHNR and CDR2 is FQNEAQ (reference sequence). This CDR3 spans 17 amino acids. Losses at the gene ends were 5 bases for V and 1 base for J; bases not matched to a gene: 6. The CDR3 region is CASSAGLAGKSYNEQFF. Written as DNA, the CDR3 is TGTGCCAGCAGCGCAGGACTAGCGGGGAAATCCTACAATGAGCAGTTCTTC.

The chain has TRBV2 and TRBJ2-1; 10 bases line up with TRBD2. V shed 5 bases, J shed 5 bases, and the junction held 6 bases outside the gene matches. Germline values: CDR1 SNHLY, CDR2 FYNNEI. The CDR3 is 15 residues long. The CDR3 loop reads CASSNLLAGDNEQFF. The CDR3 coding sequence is TGTGCCAGCAGTAACCTTCTAGCGGGAGACAATGAGCAGTTCTTC. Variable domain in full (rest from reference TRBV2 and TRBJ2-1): EPEVTQTPSHQVTQMGQEVILRCVPISNHLYFYWYRQILGQKVEFLVSFYNNEISEKSEIFDDQFSVERPDGSNFTLKIRSTKLEDSAMYFCASSNLLAGDNEQFFGPGTRLTVL.

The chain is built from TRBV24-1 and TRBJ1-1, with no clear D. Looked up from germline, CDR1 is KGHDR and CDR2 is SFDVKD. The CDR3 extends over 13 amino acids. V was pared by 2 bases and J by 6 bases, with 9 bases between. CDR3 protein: CATSDSGRAEAFF. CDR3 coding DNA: TGTGCCACCAGTGATTCCGGGAGGGCTGAAGCTTTCTTT.

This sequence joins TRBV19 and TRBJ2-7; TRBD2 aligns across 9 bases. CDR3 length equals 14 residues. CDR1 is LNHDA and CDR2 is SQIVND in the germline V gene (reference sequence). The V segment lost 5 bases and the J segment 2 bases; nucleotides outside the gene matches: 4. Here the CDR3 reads CASSHASGTYEQYF. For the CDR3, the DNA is TGTGCCAGTAGTCACGCTAGCGGGACCTACGAGCAGTACTTC. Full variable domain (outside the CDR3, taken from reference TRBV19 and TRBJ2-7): DGGITQSPKYLFRKEGQNVTLSCEQNLNHDAMYWYRQDPGQGLRLIYYSQIVNDFQKGDIAEGYSVSREKKESFPLTVTSAQKNPTAFYLCASSHASGTYEQYFGPGTRLTVT.

The CDR3 loop reads CASSLAPRYGYTF. Written as DNA, the CDR3 is TGTGCCAGCAGCTTAGCTCCCCGCTATGGCTACACCTTC. The rearrangement joins TRBV7-9 to TRBJ1-2; D call uncertain. V was cut by 0 bases and J by 4 bases, with 6 bases left in between. CDR1 SEHNR and CDR2 FQNEAQ come from the germline V gene (reference sequence). The CDR3 sequence is 13 residues long. The full variable domain, in which reference TRBV7-9 and TRBJ1-2 provide the parts outside the CDR3, is DTGVSQNPRHKITKRGQNVTFRCDPISEHNRLYWYRQTLGQGPEFLTYFQNEAQLEKSRLLSDRFSAERPKGSFSTLEIQRTEQGDSAMYLCASSLAPRYGYTFGSGTRLTVV.

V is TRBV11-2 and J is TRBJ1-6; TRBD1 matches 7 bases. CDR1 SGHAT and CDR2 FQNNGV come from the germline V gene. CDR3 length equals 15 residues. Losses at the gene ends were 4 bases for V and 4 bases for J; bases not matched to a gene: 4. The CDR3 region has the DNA TGTGCCAGCAGCTCACGGGACAGTTATAATTCACCCCTCCACTTT. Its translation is CASSSRDSYNSPLHF. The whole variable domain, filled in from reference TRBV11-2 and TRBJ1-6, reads EAGVAQSPRYKIIEKRQSVAFWCNPISGHATLYWYQQILGQGPKLLIQFQNNGVVDDSQLPKDRFSAERLKGVDSTLKIQPAKLEDSAVYLCASSSRDSYNSPLHFGNGTRLTVT.

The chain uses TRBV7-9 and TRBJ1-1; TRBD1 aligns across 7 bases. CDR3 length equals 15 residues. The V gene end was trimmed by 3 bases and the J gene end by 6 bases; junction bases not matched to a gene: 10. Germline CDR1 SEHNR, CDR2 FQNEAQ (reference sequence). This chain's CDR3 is CASSFLTGPRAEAFF. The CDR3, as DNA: TGTGCCAGCAGCTTTTTGACAGGGCCGAGAGCTGAAGCTTTCTTT.